Sequencing of this TCR beta chain was carried out in a study of blood T cell repertoires in COVID-19. J was trimmed by 3 bases and V by 5 bases; bases with no gene match: 6. The CDR3 spans 15 residues. CDR1 and CDR2 from the germline V gene are SGHTA and FQGNSA. Source study methods: Reference gene primer amplification in the assay estimated nucleated cell counts. Assay: immunoSEQ multiplex PCR; the TCRdb copy retains only in-frame clones and omits some. The DNA gave D and trimming, while V, J and clone size come from that table. This sample has approximately 150,000 clones; 60% to 85% occur once, and the top ten carry about 8.7%.

The rearrangement joins TRBV7-2 to TRBJ1-4; 7 bases agree with TRBD1. The sample taken for sequencing was peripheral blood. The TCR originated in a man aged 50-59 years with active or convalescent COVID-19. CDR3 nucleotide sequence: TGTGCCAGCAGCGGCCGGGACAGCTCTAATGAAAAACTGTTTTTT. It is translated as CASSGRDSSNEKLFF. Combining the CDR3 with reference TRBV7-2 and TRBJ1-4 gives the whole variable domain GAGVSQSPSNKVTEKGKDVELRCDPISGHTALYWYRQSLGQGLEFLIYFQGNSAPDKSGLPSDRFSAERTGGSVSTLTIQRTQQEDSAVYLCASSGRDSSNEKLFFGSGTQLSVL.